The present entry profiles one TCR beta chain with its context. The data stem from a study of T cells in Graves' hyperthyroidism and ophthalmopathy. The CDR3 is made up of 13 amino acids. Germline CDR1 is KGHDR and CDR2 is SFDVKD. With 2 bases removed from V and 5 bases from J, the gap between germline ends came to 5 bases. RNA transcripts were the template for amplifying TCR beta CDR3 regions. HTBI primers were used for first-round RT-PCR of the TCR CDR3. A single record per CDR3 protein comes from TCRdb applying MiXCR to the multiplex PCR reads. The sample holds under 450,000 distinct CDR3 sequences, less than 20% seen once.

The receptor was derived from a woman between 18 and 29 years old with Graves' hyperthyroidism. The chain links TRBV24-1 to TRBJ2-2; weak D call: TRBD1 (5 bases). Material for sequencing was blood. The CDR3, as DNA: TGTGCCACCAGTGATTACAGGACCGGGGAGCTGTTTTTT. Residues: CATSDYRTGELFF.